The 14 T cell receptor beta chains below were found in one sample sequenced in a study of Tregs in tolerant kidney transplant recipients. TCRdb's copy holds only in-frame clones and misses some; the assay was immunoSEQ multiplex PCR. The sample carries roughly 66,000 clones, around nine tenths recorded once. This specimen was CD8+ T cells from blood, taken before the transplant. The source of these receptors is a human donor who received a combined kidney and bone marrow transplant.

The chain recombines TRBV19 with TRBJ2-5, with 8 bases fitting TRBD1. The V gene end was trimmed by 3 bases and the J gene end by 4 bases; junction bases not matched to a gene: 7. The germline V gene encodes CDR1 LNHDA and CDR2 SQIVND (reference sequence). The CDR3 is 15 amino acids. The CDR3 coding sequence is TGTGCCAGTAGTATGTCTGCACAGGGGGGAGAGACCCAGTACTTC. Protein: CASSMSAQGGETQYF.

The chain joins TRBV10-3 to TRBJ2-5, with TRBD1 identical over 10 bases. V lost 5 bases, J lost 5 bases, and 8 bases stayed unmatched. The CDR3 runs to 15 residues. Germline-derived CDR1 and CDR2 are ENHRY and SYGVKD. CDR3 sequence: CAISPRDRGTETQYF. The DNA for the CDR3 is TGTGCCATCAGTCCCCGGGACAGGGGTACGGAGACCCAGTACTTC.

The chain carries TRBV13 and TRBJ2-2; 11 bases map to TRBD2. The CDR3 extends over 16 amino acids. V gave up 5 bases and J gave up 3 bases; unmatched junction bases: 5. Per germline, CDR1 PRHDT and CDR2 FYEKMQ (reference sequence). The CDR3 is CASSPSSGRYTGELFF. The DNA of the CDR3 is TGTGCCAGCAGCCCCTCTAGCGGGAGGTACACCGGGGAGCTGTTTTTT.

This chain joins TRBV7-3 and TRBJ2-5, with TRBD2 matching over 13 bases. Germline CDR1 and CDR2: SGHTA and FQGTGA. The V segment lost 5 bases and the J segment 5 bases; nucleotides outside the gene matches: 8. This CDR3 has 16 amino acids. CDR3 coding DNA: TGTGCCAGCAGCGAGACGGGACTAGCGGGAAAGGAGACCCAGTACTTC. This gives the protein CASSETGLAGKETQYF. The variable domain in full, with the rest retrieved from reference TRBV7-3 and TRBJ2-5, is GAGVSQTPSNKVTEKGKYVELRCDPISGHTALYWYRQSLGQGPEFLIYFQGTGAADDSGLPNDRFFAVRPEGSVSTLKIQRTERGDSAVYLCASSETGLAGKETQYFGPGTRLLVL.

The gene calls are TRBV15 and TRBJ2-2, with a tentative D call TRBD2 (6 bases). This CDR3 contains 15 residues. With 5 bases removed from V and 6 bases from J, the gap between germline ends came to 16 bases. Germline CDR1 LNHNV, CDR2 YYDKDF (reference sequence). CDR3 amino acids: CATSPPGRDAGELFF. Here the CDR3 DNA reads TGTGCCACCAGCCCACCGGGGCGGGACGCCGGGGAGCTGTTTTTT.

This chain joins TRBV7-6 and TRBJ2-2; D gene uncertain. V was shortened by 4 bases and J by 4 bases, with 10 bases between the two germline ends. CDR1 and CDR2 (germline): SGHVS, FNYEAQ. CDR3 size: 14 residues. The chain's CDR3 is CASSSGVGTGELFF. The CDR3 DNA is TGTGCCAGCAGCTCAGGTGTGGGCACCGGGGAGCTGTTTTTT.

In its sample, this clone was seen a few times. This chain uses TRBV19 with TRBJ1-5; TRBD1 aligns across 9 bases. The CDR3 is made up of 15 amino acids. Germline assignment: CDR1 LNHDA and CDR2 SQIVND (reference sequence). Trimming at V came to 5 bases and at J to 3 bases, leaving 5 bases not matched to a gene. Here the CDR3 DNA reads TGTGCCAGTAGTGCCGGGACAGGGTCCAATCAGCCCCAGCATTTT. This translates into CASSAGTGSNQPQHF.

The chain combines TRBV28 with TRBJ2-7; TRBD1 matches 7 bases. CDR1 and CDR2 (germline): MDHEN, SYDVKM. This CDR3 has 15 amino acids. V lost 3 bases, J lost 0 bases, and 5 bases stayed unmatched. The CDR3 DNA sequence: TGTGCCAGCAGTTTTAGGGGGCATAGCTCCTACGAGCAGTACTTC. Translating gives CASSFRGHSSYEQYF.

The V call is TRBV2, the J call TRBJ2-3, with D possibly being TRBD1 (6 bases). Trimming removed 11 bases from V and 3 bases from J, with 18 bases in between. The CDR3 loop spans 14 amino acids. CDR1 is SNHLY, CDR2 FYNNEI, per germline. The CDR3 sequence is CACKTGQSTDTQYF. The CDR3 coding sequence is TGTGCCTGCAAAACAGGACAGTCAACAGATACGCAGTATTTT.

The chain combines TRBV7-2 with TRBJ2-1, with 15 nucleotides matching TRBD2. Germline CDR1 reads SGHTA; CDR2 reads FQGNSA. With 5 bases clipped from V and 7 bases from J, the junction kept 3 bases outside the gene matches. This CDR3 region has 15 residues. In DNA form, the CDR3 reads TGTGCCAGCAGCCTGGGACTAGCGGGAGGTAATGAGCAGTTCTTC. Translated: CASSLGLAGGNEQFF.

V gene TRBV4-1 combines with J gene TRBJ2-5; 10 positions match TRBD2. CDR3 length: 15 amino acids. V shed 1 base and J 4 bases; nucleotides not matched to a gene: 3. Germline V gene lookup returns CDR1 MGHRA and CDR2 YSYEKL. The CDR3 loop reads CASSQGAGGAETQYF. The CDR3 DNA follows: TGCGCCAGCAGCCAAGGAGCGGGGGGGGCAGAGACCCAGTACTTC.

The rearrangement links TRBV4-1 to TRBJ1-1; the match to TRBD1 covers 8 bases. Germline V lookup: CDR1 MGHRA, CDR2 YSYEKL. This CDR3 has 14 residues. Trimming at V came to 4 bases and at J to 3 bases, leaving 4 bases not matched to a gene. CDR3 residues: CASSRQQGDTEAFF. The CDR3 coding sequence is TGCGCCAGCAGCCGCCAACAGGGGGACACTGAAGCTTTCTTT.

On this clone itself: Relative to the germline gene, one junction end is altered; a read error may explain this. This same CDR3 is encoded by further DNA sequences in the sample. The chain combines TRBV5-6 with TRBJ1-6; 8 bases align to TRBD1. The CDR3 length is 17 residues. The germline V gene has CDR1 SGHDT and CDR2 YYEEEE. CDR3 loop: CASSLAIRTGYNSPLHF. The CDR3 bases are TGTGCCAGCAGCTTGGCCATTAGGACAGGGTATAATTCCCCCCTCCACTTT.

The V and J genes are TRBV7-9 and TRBJ1-1; D might be TRBD1 (5 bases). The V gene lost 4 bases and the J gene lost 5 bases, with 11 bases spanning the gap. This CDR3 contains 13 residues. CDR1 SEHNR and CDR2 FQNEAQ come from the germline V gene (reference sequence). The CDR3 loop reads CASSSPGWTEAFF. CDR3 DNA sequence: TGTGCCAGCAGCTCCCCAGGGTGGACTGAAGCTTTCTTT.